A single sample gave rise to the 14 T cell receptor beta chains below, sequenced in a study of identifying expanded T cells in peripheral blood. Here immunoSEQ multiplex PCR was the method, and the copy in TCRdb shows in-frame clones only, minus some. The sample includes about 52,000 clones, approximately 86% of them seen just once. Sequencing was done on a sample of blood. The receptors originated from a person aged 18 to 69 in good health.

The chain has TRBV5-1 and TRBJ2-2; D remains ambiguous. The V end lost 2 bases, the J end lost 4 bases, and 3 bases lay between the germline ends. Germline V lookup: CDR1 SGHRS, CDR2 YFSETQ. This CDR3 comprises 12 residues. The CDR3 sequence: CASSFSTGELFF. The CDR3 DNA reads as TGCGCCAGCAGCTTCTCCACCGGGGAGCTGTTTTTT. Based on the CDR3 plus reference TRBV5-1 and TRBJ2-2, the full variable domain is KAGVTQTPRYLIKTRGQQVTLSCSPISGHRSVSWYQQTPGQGLQFLFEYFSETQRNKGNFPGRFSGRQFSNSRSEMNVSTLELGDSALYLCASSFSTGELFFGEGSRLTVL.

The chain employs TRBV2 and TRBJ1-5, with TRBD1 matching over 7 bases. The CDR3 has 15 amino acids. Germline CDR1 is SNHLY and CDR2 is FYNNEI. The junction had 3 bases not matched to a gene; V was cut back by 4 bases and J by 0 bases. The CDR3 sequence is CASSGQGNSNQPQHF. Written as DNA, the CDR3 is TGTGCCAGCAGTGGACAGGGAAATAGCAATCAGCCCCAGCATTTT. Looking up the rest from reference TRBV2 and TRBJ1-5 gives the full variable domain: EPEVTQTPSHQVTQMGQEVILRCVPISNHLYFYWYRQILGQKVEFLVSFYNNEISEKSEIFDDQFSVERPDGSNFTLKIRSTKLEDSAMYFCASSGQGNSNQPQHFGDGTRLSIL.

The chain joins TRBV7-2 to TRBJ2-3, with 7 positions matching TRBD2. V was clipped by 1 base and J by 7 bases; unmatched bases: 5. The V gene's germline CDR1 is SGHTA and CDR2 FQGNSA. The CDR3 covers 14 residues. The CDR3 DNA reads TGTGCCAGCAGCTTAGAGGCTAGCGGCCATACGCAGTATTTT. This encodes CASSLEASGHTQYF.

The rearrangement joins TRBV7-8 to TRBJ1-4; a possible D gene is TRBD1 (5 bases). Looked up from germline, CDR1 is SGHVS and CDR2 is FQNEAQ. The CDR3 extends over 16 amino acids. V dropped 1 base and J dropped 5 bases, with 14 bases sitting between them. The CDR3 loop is CASSLVGGTGNEKLFF. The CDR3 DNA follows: TGTGCCAGCAGCTTAGTAGGAGGGACGGGGAATGAAAAACTGTTTTTT.

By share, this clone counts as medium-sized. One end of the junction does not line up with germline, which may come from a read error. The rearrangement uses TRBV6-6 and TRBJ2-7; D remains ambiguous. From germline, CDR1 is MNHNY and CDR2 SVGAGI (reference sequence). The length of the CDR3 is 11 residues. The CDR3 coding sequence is TGTGCCAGCAGTTACTCAAAGGGTATGGACTTC. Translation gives CASSYSKGMDF.

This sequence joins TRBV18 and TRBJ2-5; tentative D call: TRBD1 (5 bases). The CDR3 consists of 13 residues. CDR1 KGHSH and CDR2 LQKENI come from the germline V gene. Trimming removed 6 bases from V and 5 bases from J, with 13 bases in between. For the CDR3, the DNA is TGTGCCAGCTCCATCAGTCGACAGGAGACCCAGTACTTC. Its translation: CASSISRQETQYF.

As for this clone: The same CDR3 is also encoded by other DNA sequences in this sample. The CDR3 DNA sequence: TGTGCCAGCAGCGGACAGGTGAACACTGAAGCTTTCTTT. It codes for CASSGQVNTEAFF. This sequence joins TRBV2 and TRBJ1-1; 7 nucleotides match TRBD1. The CDR3 runs 13 residues. The trim removed 6 bases at V and 0 bases at J, leaving 1 base unmatched. The germline CDR1 and CDR2 sequences are SNHLY and FYNNEI.

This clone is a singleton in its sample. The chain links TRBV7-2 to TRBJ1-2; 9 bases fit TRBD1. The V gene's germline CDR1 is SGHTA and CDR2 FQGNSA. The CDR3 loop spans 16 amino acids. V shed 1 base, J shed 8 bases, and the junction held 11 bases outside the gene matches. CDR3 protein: CASSLGGAGTGQGYTF. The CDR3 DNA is TGTGCCAGCAGCTTAGGCGGGGCGGGGACAGGGCAAGGCTACACCTTC.

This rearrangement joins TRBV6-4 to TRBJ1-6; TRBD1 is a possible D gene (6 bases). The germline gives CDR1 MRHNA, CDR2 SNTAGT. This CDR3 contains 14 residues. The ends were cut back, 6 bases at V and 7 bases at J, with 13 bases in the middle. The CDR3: CASSPTGWNSPLHF. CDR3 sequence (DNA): TGTGCCAGCAGCCCAACAGGGTGGAATTCACCCCTCCACTTT.

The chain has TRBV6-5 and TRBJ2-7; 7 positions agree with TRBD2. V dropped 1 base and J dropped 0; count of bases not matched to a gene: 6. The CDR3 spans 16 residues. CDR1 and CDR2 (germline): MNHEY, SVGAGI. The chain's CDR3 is CASSYLASGLSYEQYF. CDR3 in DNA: TGTGCCAGCAGTTACTTGGCTAGCGGCCTCTCCTACGAGCAGTACTTC.

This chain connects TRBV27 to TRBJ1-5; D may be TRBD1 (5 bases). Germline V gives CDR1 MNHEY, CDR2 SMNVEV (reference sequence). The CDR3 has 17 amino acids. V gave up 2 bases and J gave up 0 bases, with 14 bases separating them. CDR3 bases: TGTGCCAGCAGTTTAAGGGGTGGCTCTTATAGCAATCAGCCCCAGCATTTT. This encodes CASSLRGGSYSNQPQHF.

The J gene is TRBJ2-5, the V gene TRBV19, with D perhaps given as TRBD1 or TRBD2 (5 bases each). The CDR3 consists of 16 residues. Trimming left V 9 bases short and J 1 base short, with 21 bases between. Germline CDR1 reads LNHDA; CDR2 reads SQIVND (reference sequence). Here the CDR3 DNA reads TGTGCCAGCCATATAAACCTCCGGGACGTCCAAGAGACCCAGTACTTC. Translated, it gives CASHINLRDVQETQYF. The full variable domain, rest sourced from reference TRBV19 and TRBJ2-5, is DGGITQSPKYLFRKEGQNVTLSCEQNLNHDAMYWYRQDPGQGLRLIYYSQIVNDFQKGDIAEGYSVSREKKESFPLTVTSAQKNPTAFYLCASHINLRDVQETQYFGPGTRLLVL.

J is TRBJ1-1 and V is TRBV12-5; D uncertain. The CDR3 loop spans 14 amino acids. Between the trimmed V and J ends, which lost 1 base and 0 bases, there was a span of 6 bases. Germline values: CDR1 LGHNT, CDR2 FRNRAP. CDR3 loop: CASGLGTLNTEAFF. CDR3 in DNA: TGTGCTAGTGGTTTGGGCACCTTGAACACTGAAGCTTTCTTT.

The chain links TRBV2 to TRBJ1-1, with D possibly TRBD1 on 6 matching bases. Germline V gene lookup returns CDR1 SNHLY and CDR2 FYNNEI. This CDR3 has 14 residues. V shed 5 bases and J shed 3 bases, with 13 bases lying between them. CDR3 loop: CASSKGTHYTEAFF. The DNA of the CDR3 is TGTGCCAGCAGTAAGGGGACACACTACACTGAAGCTTTCTTT.